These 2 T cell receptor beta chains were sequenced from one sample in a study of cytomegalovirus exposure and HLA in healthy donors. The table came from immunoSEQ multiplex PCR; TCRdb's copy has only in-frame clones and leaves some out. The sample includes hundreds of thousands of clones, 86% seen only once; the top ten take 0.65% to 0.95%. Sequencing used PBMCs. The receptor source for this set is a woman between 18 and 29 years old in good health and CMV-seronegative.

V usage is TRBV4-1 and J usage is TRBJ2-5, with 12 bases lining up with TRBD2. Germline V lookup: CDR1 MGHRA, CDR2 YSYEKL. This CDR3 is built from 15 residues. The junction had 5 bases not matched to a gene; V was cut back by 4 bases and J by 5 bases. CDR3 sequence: CASSRLTSGGETQYF. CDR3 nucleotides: TGCGCCAGCAGCCGCCTGACTAGCGGGGGTGAGACCCAGTACTTC.

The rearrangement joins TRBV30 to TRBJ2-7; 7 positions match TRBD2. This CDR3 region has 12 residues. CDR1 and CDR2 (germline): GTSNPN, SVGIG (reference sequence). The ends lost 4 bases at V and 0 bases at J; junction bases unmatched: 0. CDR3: CAWTSGSYEQYF. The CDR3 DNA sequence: TGTGCCTGGACTAGCGGCTCCTACGAGCAGTACTTC.